This T cell receptor beta chain was obtained from a study of OX40 agonist ivuxolimab in advanced cancers. In germline, CDR1 is SGHTA, CDR2 FQGTGA. This CDR3 has 15 residues. V lost 4 bases and J 5 bases, leaving 16 bases between the germline ends. Only in-frame clones appear in the TCRdb table, and some are missing; sequencing was by immunoSEQ multiplex PCR. The table shows roughly 34,000 clones, with around 84% occurring only once. This clone appeared a few times. The chain has TRBV7-3 and TRBJ2-3, with TRBD1 as a possible D gene (7 bases). The receptor comes from an adult with an advanced solid tumor such as melanoma, head and neck, liver or kidney cancer. The specimen comprised CD4+ or CD8+ T cells sorted from blood, sampled in a trial of the OX40 agonist ivuxolimab. CDR3 in amino acids: CASSSTGTPGDTQYF. The CDR3 region has the DNA TGTGCCAGCAGCTCGACAGGGACTCCAGGAGATACGCAGTATTTT.